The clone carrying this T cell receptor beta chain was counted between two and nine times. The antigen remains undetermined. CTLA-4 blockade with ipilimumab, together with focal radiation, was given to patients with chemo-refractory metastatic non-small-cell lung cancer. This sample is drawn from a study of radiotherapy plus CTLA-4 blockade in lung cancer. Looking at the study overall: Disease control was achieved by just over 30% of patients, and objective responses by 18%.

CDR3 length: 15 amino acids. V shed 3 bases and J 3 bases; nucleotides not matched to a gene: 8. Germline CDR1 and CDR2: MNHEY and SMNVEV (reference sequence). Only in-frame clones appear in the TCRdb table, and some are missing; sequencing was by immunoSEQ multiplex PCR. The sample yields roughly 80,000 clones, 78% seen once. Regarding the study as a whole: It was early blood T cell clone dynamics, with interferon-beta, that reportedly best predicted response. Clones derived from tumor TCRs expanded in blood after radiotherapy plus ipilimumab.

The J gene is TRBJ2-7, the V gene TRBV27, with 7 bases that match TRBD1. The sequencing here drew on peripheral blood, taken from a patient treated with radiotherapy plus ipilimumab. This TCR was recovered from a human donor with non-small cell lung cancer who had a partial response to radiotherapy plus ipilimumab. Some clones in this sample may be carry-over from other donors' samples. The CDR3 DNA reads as TGTGCCAGCAGTTTGAAGGGGGCCCCTCTCTACGAGCAGTACTTC. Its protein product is CASSLKGAPLYEQYF.